This is a list of T cell receptor beta chains from one sample in a study of cytomegalovirus exposure and HLA in healthy donors. TCRdb keeps only in-frame clones here, not all; method: immunoSEQ multiplex PCR. Of roughly 160,000 clones listed, around 78% were seen once; the top ten hold around 3.2%. Material: PBMCs. Receptors were obtained from a woman in her fifties or sixties in good health and CMV-seropositive. The CDR3 runs from the conserved cysteine through the conserved F or W. The order of the fields is V gene, CDR3 length, D gene, clone size, J gene, CDR3 DNA, CDR3 protein. A D gene is named only where the DNA matches it firmly. Some rows mark clone size as missing; the rest say once, few, many or name a class of expanded clone.

>TRBV10-3|14|.|once|TRBJ1-1
TGTGCCATCAGTGAGTCTGAGGACAGATTCTCGGCTTTCTTT
CAISESEDRFSAFF
>TRBV15|13|.|.|TRBJ2-7
TGTGCCACCAGCTCAAACAGGGACTACGAGCAGTACTTC
CATSSNRDYEQYF
>TRBV5-1|13|TRBD1|.|TRBJ1-2
TGCGCCAGCAGCTCGGGACAGTCCTATGGCTACACCTTC
CASSSGQSYGYTF
>TRBV5-1|14|.|.|TRBJ2-3
TGCGCCAGCAGCTTGGACTCGGGCACAGATACGCAGTATTTT
CASSLDSGTDTQYF
>TRBV7-9|15|TRBD1|.|TRBJ1-2
TGTGCCAGCAGCTTAGTGGGGACAGGGACCTATGGCTACACCTTC
CASSLVGTGTYGYTF
>TRBV29-1|12|.|.|TRBJ2-5
TGCAGCGTTGCCAGGGATGGAAAGACCCAGTACTTC
CSVARDGKTQYF
>TRBV27|15|.|.|TRBJ1-1
TGTGCCAGCAGGACACTCACGGGAATGAACACTGAAGCTTTCTTT
CASRTLTGMNTEAFF
>TRBV19|18|TRBD2|.|TRBJ2-3
TGTGCCAGTAGTATAGGGCCGACTAGCGGGAAGGCAACAGATACGCAGTATTTT
CASSIGPTSGKATDTQYF
>TRBV10-3|14|TRBD2|.|TRBJ2-1
TGTGCCATCAGTGCTAGCGGGACCTACAATGAGCAGTTCTTC
CAISASGTYNEQFF
>TRBV18|21|TRBD1|few|TRBJ1-4
TGTGCCAGCTCACCATCGTTCATCTTTGGGACAGGAATAGAGACTAATGAAAAACTGTTTTTT
CASSPSFIFGTGIETNEKLFF
>TRBV7-2|16|TRBD1|few|TRBJ1-3
TGTGCCAGCAGCTTTCAACAGGGGGCGTCGGGAAACACCATATATTTT
CASSFQQGASGNTIYF
>TRBV6-4|14|.|.|TRBJ1-2
TGTGCCAGCAGTGACCAAATCGACAGTGGAGGCTACACCTTC
CASSDQIDSGGYTF
>TRBV7-3|16|.|once|TRBJ2-2
TGTGCCAGCAGCTTAACCCCTATGGCCGGGGCCGGGGAGCTGTTTTTT
CASSLTPMAGAGELFF
>TRBV19|14|.|.|TRBJ1-5
TGTGCCAGTCGTGGGGCAGGGACAATTCAGCCCCAGCATTTT
CASRGAGTIQPQHF
>TRBV10-2|16|.|.|TRBJ2-2
TGCGCCTCCGGCCCGACTGCGGGTCTTAACACCGGGGAGCTGTTTTTT
CASGPTAGLNTGELFF
>TRBV18|13|.|.|TRBJ2-1
TGTGCCAGCTCACCACCTGGGCTTTATTCCCAGTTCTTC
CASSPPGLYSQFF
>TRBV12-1|16|.|.|TRBJ2-1
TGTGCCAGCAGCCATCTACGTCCTAACTCCTACAATGAGCAGTTCTTC
CASSHLRPNSYNEQFF
>TRBV12-5|14|TRBD2|.|TRBJ2-1
TGTGCTAGTGGTACGGCTAGCGGGGGGAGTGAGCAGTTCTTC
CASGTASGGSEQFF
>TRBV9|15|TRBD1|.|TRBJ2-1
TGTGCCAGCAGCGCCGGGACAGGGGTCTACAATGAGCAGTTCTTC
CASSAGTGVYNEQFF
>TRBV9|15|.|.|TRBJ1-5
TGTGCCAGCAGCGTAGGAGCTGGGAGGTGGCAGCCCCAGCATTTT
CASSVGAGRWQPQHF
>TRBV27|15|TRBD1|.|TRBJ2-5
TGTGCCAGCAGTTTAAGCCCGGGACAGGGAGAGACCCAGTACTTC
CASSLSPGQGETQYF
>TRBV7-9|15|.|.|TRBJ1-3
TGTGCCAGCAGCTTAGGGACAAGCTCTGGAAACACCATATATTTT
CASSLGTSSGNTIYF
>TRBV11-1|14|TRBD1|.|TRBJ1-2
TGTGCCAGCAGCCGGCCTGGGACAGCCTATGGCTACACCTTC
CASSRPGTAYGYTF
>TRBV27|15|TRBD2|.|TRBJ2-1
TGTGCCAGCAGCGGGGGGAAAGAGAACAATGTAGAGCAGTTCTTC
CASSGGKENNVEQFF
>TRBV11-3|14|.|once|TRBJ1-6
TGTGCCAGCAGCTTATTGCCAGGGCACTCACCCCTCCACTTT
CASSLLPGHSPLHF
>TRBV9|14|TRBD2|.|TRBJ2-3
TGTGCCAGCAGCGTCGGGACTAGCGCAGATACGCAGTATTTT
CASSVGTSADTQYF
>TRBV29-1|11|TRBD1|.|TRBJ2-7
TGCAGCGTAGCCCTCAGGGGGAATACGTTTTTC
CSVALRGNTFF
>TRBV7-2|12|.|.|TRBJ2-7
TGTGCCAGCAGCCCACGAAGGACATTCCTGAACTTC
CASSPRRTFLNF
>TRBV30|13|.|.|TRBJ2-6
TGTGCCTGGAGTGTAAATGGGGCCAACGGCCTGACTTTC
CAWSVNGANGLTF
>TRBV7-6|12|.|.|TRBJ2-1
TGTGCCAGCAGCCTTCCCTCCCTTGAGCAGTTCTTC
CASSLPSLEQFF
>TRBV5-1|14|TRBD1|.|TRBJ1-1
TGCGCCAGCAGCTTTGACAGGGTGGGGACTGAAGCTTTCTTT
CASSFDRVGTEAFF
>TRBV6-6|14|.|.|TRBJ2-5
TGTGCCAGCAGTTACTCGCGTAGCCAAGAGACCCAGTACTTC
CASSYSRSQETQYF
>TRBV25-1|16|TRBD1|.|TRBJ1-2
TGTGCCAGCAGTGCCTTCACAGGGGGAATTGACTATGGCTACACCTTC
CASSAFTGGIDYGYTF
>TRBV2|14|TRBD1|.|TRBJ2-1
TGTGCCAGCACCAGACAGGGGGCCTACAATGAGCAGTTCTTC
CASTRQGAYNEQFF
>TRBV5-4|16|TRBD1|.|TRBJ2-7
TGTGCCAGCAGCTTGGACCGGACAGGCCATACCTACGAGCAGTACTTC
CASSLDRTGHTYEQYF
>TRBV4-3|16|.|.|TRBJ1-4
TGCGCCAGCAGCCCCGGTGTCCTTGCAACTAATGAAAAACTGTTTTTT
CASSPGVLATNEKLFF
>TRBV4-1|17|.|.|TRBJ2-3
TGCGCCAGCAGCCAAGATAATGGCATAGCGGCTACAGATACGCAGTATTTT
CASSQDNGIAATDTQYF